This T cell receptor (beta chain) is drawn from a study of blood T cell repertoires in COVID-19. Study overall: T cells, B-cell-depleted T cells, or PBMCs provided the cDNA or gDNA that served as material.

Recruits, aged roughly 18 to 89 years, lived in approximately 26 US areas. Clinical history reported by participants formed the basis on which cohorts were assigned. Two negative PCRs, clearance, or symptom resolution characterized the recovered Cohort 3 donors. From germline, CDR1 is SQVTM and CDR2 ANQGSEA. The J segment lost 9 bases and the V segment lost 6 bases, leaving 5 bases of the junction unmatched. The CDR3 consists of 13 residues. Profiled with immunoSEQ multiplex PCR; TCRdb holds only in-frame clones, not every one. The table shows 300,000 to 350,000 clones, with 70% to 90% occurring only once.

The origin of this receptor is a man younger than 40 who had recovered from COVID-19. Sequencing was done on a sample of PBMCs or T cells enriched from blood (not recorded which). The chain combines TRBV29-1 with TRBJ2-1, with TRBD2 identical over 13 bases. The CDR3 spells CSVTSGGAVEQFF. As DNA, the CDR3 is TGCAGCGTCACTAGCGGGGGGGCGGTTGAGCAGTTCTTC.